This TCR beta chain was documented in a study of vaccination effects on CD4 cells after COVID-19. Looking at the study overall: Vaccination of participants consisted of two doses of either the BNT162b2 or mRNA-1273 vaccine.

In the case of this clone: Its cognate antigen is unknown.

Sequencing in the ViraFEST assay came after antigen-specific CD4+ T cells had been expanded with viral peptide pools, which were used to stimulate PBMC. At the end of about 10 days of culture, CD4+ T cells were isolated. Negative nucleocapsid antibody tests before and after vaccination confirmed no previous SARS-CoV-2 infection. The CDR3 consists of 15 residues. CDR1 and CDR2 from the germline V gene are MNHNS and SASEGT. V was clipped by 3 bases and J by 7 bases, with 15 bases between them. Sequenced by immunoSEQ multiplex PCR; TCRdb stores in-frame clones only, minus some. The repertoire holds about 22,000 clones, about 75% seen once, with roughly 21% in the top ten.

The input for sequencing was CD4+ T cells from PBMCs cultured with HCoV-NL63 spike peptides, taken before COVID-19 vaccination. The V and J genes are TRBV6-1 and TRBJ1-4; D uncertain. The sequence was collected from a human donor who received a COVID-19 vaccine. DNA of the CDR3: TGTGCCAGCAGTGAGATGACCCTAGGCGGTGAAAAACTGTTTTTT. The encoded protein is CASSEMTLGGEKLFF.